This TCR beta chain derives from a study of human T cells and chemical hapten exposure. Time point in this sample: patch test 1, 2 weeks after DPC sensitization. The sample's treatment: therapeutic diphenylcyclopropenone sensitization with weekly scalp DPC. Someone pulled total RNA out of unfractionated whole blood. Findings and caveats of the study: Positive correlation was observed between PT1 expanded TCR counts and patch test score. Expanded TCRs made up significantly more big CDR3 similarity clusters than controls did.

In germline, CDR1 is SEHNR, CDR2 FQNEAQ (reference sequence). Trimming cost V 2 bases and J 5 bases, with 12 bases left between them. CDR3 size: 14 residues. Unique molecular identifiers were linked by the library to individual cDNA molecules. TCRdb passed the RACE reads through MiXCR, listing each CDR3 protein once. The sample includes fewer than 95,000 distinct CDR3 sequences, under 12% seen only once; the top ten take around 2.3%. This clonotype occurred many times. What it binds is not known. The source of this sequence is a man aged 35 to 55 with alopecia areata. Some clones in this sample may be carry-over from other donors' samples. The sequencing here drew on whole blood, taken in connection with sensitization to the hapten diphenylcyclopropenone (DPC). This chain uses TRBV7-9 with TRBJ1-1; D remains unclear. The CDR3 is CASSLSSAGTEAFF. The CDR3 region has the DNA TGTGCCAGCAGCTTAAGCTCAGCGGGAACTGAAGCTTTCTTT.